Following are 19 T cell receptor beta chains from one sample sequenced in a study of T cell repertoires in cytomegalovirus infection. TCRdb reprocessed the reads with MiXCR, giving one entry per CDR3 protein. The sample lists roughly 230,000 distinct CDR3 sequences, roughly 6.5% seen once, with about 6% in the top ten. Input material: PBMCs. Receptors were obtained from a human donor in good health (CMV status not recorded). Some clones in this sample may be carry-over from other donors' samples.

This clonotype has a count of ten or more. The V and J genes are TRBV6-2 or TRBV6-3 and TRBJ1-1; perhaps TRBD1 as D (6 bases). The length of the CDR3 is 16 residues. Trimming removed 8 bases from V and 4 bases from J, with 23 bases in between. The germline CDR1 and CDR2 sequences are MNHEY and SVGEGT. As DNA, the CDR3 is TGTGCCAGCTCCCCATCCCGGCGGGGGGCCCGCACTGAAGCTTTCTTT. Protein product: CASSPSRRGARTEAFF.

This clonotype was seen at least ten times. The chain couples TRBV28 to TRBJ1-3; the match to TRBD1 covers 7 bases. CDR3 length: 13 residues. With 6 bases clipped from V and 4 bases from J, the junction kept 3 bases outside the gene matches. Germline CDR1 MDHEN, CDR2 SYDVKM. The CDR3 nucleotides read TGTGCCAGCAGACGGGGACAGGGAAACACCATATATTTT. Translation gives CASRRGQGNTIYF.

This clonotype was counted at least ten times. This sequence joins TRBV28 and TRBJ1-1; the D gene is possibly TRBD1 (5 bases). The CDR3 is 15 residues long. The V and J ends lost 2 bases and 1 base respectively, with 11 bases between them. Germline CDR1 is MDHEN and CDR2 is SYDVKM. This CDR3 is CASSLDVGANTEAFF. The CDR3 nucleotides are TGTGCCAGCAGTTTAGATGTAGGGGCGAACACTGAAGCTTTCTTT.

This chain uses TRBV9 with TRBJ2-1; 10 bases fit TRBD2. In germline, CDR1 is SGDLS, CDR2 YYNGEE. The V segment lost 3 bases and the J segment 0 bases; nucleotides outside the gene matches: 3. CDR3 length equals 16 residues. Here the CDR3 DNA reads TGTGCCAGCAGCGAGAAGCGGGGGGGCTCCTACAATGAGCAGTTCTTC. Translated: CASSEKRGGSYNEQFF.

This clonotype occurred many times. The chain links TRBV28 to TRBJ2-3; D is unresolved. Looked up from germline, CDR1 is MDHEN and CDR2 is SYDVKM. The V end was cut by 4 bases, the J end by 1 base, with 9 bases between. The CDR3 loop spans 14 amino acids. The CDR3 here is CASSSDPGTDTQYF. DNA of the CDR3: TGTGCCAGCAGTTCGGACCCAGGCACAGATACGCAGTATTTT.

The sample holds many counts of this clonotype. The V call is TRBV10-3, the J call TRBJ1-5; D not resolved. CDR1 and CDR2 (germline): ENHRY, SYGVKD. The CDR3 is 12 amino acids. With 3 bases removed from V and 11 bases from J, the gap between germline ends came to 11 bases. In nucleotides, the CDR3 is TGTGCCATCAGTGATGGTGGAGCTTCCCAGCATTTT. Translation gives CAISDGGASQHF.

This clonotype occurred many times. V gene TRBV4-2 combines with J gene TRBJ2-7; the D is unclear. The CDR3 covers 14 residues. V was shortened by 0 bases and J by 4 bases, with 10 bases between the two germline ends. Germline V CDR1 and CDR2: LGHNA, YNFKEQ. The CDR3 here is CASSQENFGYEQYF. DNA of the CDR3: TGTGCCAGCAGCCAAGAGAATTTCGGGTACGAGCAGTACTTC.

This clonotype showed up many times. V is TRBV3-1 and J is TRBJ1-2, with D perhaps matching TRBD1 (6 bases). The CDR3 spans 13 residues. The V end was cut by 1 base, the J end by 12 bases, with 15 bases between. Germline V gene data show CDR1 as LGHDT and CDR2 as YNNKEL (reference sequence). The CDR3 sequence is CASSQAGGHMDTF. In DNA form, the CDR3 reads TGTGCCAGCAGCCAAGCGGGGGGGCATATGGACACCTTC. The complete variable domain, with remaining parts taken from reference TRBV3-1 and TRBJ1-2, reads DTAVSQTPKYLVTQMGNDKSIKCEQNLGHDTMYWYKQDSKKFLKIMFSYNNKELIINETVPNRFSPKSPDKAHLNLHINSLELGDSAVYFCASSQAGGHMDTFGSGTRLTVV.

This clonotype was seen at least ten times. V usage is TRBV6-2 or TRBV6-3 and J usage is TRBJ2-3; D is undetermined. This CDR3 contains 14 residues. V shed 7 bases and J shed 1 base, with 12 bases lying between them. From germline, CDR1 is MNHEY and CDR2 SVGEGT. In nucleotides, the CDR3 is TGTGCCAGCACCCTCCCCCGTCGCACAGATACGCAGTATTTT. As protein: CASTLPRRTDTQYF.

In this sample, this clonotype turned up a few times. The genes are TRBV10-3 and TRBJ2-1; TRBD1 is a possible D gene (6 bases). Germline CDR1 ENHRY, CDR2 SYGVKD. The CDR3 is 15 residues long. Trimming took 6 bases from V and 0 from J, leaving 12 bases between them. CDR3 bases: TGTGCCATCAGGGATGACAGGAGCTCCTACAATGAGCAGTTCTTC. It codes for CAIRDDRSSYNEQFF.

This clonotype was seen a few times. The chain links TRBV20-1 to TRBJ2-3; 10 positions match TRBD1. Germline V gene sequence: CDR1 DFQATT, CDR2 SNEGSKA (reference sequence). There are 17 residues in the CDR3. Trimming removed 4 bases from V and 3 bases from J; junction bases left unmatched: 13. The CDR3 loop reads CSATPPLGQGSTDTQYF. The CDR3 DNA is TGCAGTGCTACCCCGCCCTTGGGACAGGGGTCGACAGATACGCAGTATTTT.

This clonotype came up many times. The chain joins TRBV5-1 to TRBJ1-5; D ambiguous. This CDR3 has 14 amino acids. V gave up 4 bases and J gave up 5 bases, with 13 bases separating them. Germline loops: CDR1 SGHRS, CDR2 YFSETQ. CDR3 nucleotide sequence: TGCGCCAGCAGCCCCACGGGGTATGATCAGCCCCAGCATTTT. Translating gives CASSPTGYDQPQHF.

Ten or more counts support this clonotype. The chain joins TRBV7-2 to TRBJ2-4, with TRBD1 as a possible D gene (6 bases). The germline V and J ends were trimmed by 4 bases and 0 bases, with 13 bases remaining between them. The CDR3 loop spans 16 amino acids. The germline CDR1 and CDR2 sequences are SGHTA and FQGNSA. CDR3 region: CASSYPQGIAKNIQYF. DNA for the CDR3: TGTGCCAGCAGCTACCCGCAGGGGATAGCCAAAAACATTCAGTACTTC. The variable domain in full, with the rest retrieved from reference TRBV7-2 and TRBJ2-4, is GAGVSQSPSNKVTEKGKDVELRCDPISGHTALYWYRQSLGQGLEFLIYFQGNSAPDKSGLPSDRFSAERTGGSVSTLTIQRTQQEDSAVYLCASSYPQGIAKNIQYFGAGTRLSVL.

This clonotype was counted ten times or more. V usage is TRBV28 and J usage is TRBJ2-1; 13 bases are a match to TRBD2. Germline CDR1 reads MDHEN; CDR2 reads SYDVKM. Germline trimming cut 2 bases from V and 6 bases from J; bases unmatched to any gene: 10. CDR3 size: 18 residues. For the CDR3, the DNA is TGTGCCAGCAGTTTAACGGTACTAGCGGGGGGGCCTGGCAATGAGCAGTTCTTC. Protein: CASSLTVLAGGPGNEQFF. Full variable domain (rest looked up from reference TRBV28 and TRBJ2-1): DVKVTQSSRYLVKRTGEKVFLECVQDMDHENMFWYRQDPGLGLRLIYFSYDVKMKEKGDIPEGYSVSREKKERFSLILESASTNQTSMYLCASSLTVLAGGPGNEQFFGPGTRLTVL.

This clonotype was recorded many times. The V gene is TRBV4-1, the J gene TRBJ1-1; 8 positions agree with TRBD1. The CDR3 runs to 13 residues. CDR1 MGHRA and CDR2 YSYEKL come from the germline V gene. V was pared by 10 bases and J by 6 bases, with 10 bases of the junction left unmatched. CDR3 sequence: CATPRDRGAEAFF. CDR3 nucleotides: TGCGCCACCCCCCGCGACAGGGGAGCTGAAGCTTTCTTT.

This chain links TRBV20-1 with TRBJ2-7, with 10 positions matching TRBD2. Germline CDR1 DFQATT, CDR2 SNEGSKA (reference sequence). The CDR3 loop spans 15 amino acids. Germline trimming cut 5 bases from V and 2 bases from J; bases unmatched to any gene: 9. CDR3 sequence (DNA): TGCAGTGCTGATCCTTTAGCGGGGGGCACCTACGAGCAGTACTTC. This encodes CSADPLAGGTYEQYF.

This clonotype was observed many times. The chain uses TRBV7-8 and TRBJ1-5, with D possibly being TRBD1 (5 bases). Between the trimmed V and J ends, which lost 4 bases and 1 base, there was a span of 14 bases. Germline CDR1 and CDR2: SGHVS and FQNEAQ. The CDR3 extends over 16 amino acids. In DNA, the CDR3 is TGTGCCAGCAGCTGGAGTGGGCAGGGAAGCAATCAGCCCCAGCATTTT. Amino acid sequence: CASSWSGQGSNQPQHF.

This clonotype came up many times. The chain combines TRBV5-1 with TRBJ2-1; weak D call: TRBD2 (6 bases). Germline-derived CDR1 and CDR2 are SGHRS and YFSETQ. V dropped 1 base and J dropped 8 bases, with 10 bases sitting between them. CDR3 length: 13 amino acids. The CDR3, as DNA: TGCGCCAGCAGCTTGAGACCGGGAGATGAGCAGTTCTTC. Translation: CASSLRPGDEQFF.

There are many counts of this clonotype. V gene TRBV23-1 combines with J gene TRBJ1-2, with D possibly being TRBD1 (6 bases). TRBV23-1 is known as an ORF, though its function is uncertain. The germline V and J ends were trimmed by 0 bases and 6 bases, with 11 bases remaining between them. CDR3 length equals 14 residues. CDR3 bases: TGCGCCAGCAGTCAATCCGACAGGATGAATGGCTACACCTTC. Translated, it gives CASSQSDRMNGYTF.